Below, one TCR beta chain is given with its context. What it binds is not known. Trimming took 5 bases from V and 3 from J; bases not matched to a gene: 6. Germline CDR1 MDHEN, CDR2 SYDVKM. This CDR3 spans 14 amino acids. This entry is derived from a study of shared clonotypes between healthy human individuals. Profiling relied on immunoSEQ multiplex PCR, and the TCRdb table lists in-frame clones only, not all of them. This sample has over a million clones, with approximately 70% found just once. Only Caucasian adults living in Nashville, Tennessee made up the donor group. Overall study results and limits: Memory subsets generally showed lower estimated richness than naive subsets.

This receptor was identified in a young man in good health. What was sequenced was memory CD4+ T cells sorted from blood. Subset given: CD45RA-negative fraction. The V call is TRBV28, the J call TRBJ2-5, with 7 bases matching TRBD1. The CDR3 DNA follows: TGTGCCAGCAGTCCACAGGGGCCCAAAGAGACCCAGTACTTC. It codes for CASSPQGPKETQYF.